This TCR beta chain was recorded in a study of blood T cells in healthy people across ages. This clonotype was seen only a few times. PCR was performed a second time for about 6 to 12 cycles using a sample-barcoded 5' primer and a J-beta primer mix. TCRdb re-analysed the 5' RACE reads in MiXCR, keeping a single row per CDR3 protein. The sample yields about 830,000 distinct CDR3 sequences, 62% seen once. Trimming removed 1 base from V and 4 bases from J; junction bases left unmatched: 1. CDR1 and CDR2 from the germline V gene are LGHDT and YNNKEL (reference sequence). This CDR3 is 15 amino acids long. Source material: blood. This clonotype originated in a man aged 25-40 years in good health. The chain links TRBV3-1 to TRBJ2-5; 12 positions agree with TRBD2. CDR3 DNA: TGTGCCAGCAGCCAAGGACTAGCGGGGGTAGAGACCCAGTACTTC. Translating it yields CASSQGLAGVETQYF.